The 28 T cell receptor beta chains below come from one sample, sequenced in a study of CD8+ T cells in alopecia areata. The sequencing template was cDNA reverse transcribed from extracted RNA. Sequenced by immunoSEQ multiplex PCR; TCRdb stores in-frame clones only, minus some. The top ten clones hold less than 15% of a sample with 150,000 or so clones, approximately 87% of them seen once. This sample comprised CD8+ T cells sorted from blood, obtained at week 0. These receptors were collected from a human donor with alopecia areata.

The table lists this clone with a few counts. This chain joins TRBV10-3 and TRBJ1-2; possible D gene TRBD1, 5 bases. CDR1 is ENHRY and CDR2 is SYGVKD in the germline V gene. The CDR3 has 12 amino acids. Trimming took 0 bases from V and 6 from J, leaving 5 bases between them. The CDR3 region is CAISESGDGYTF. The CDR3 DNA sequence: TGTGCCATCAGTGAGTCAGGGGATGGCTACACCTTC.

The J gene is TRBJ2-1, the V gene TRBV13; 12 bases fit TRBD2. The CDR3 length is 15 residues. Germline loops: CDR1 PRHDT, CDR2 FYEKMQ (reference sequence). The trim removed 0 bases at V and 7 bases at J, leaving 1 base unmatched. CDR3 in amino acids: CASSLGTSGRNEQFF. The CDR3 DNA sequence: TGTGCCAGCAGCTTAGGCACTAGCGGGAGGAATGAGCAGTTCTTC.

This clone was found once. J is TRBJ2-3 and V is TRBV30, with 7 bases identical to TRBD1. V shed 3 bases and J 6 bases; nucleotides not matched to a gene: 15. The CDR3 runs to 16 residues. Germline V gene lookup returns CDR1 GTSNPN and CDR2 SVGIG (reference sequence). As DNA, the CDR3 is TGTGCCTGGAGAGATCCTGACAGGGCGGATTCGGATACGCAGTATTTT. Encoded protein: CAWRDPDRADSDTQYF.

The chain recombines TRBV4-1 with TRBJ2-7, with unresolved D. V shed 0 bases and J shed 7 bases, with 4 bases lying between them. Germline V gene sequence: CDR1 MGHRA, CDR2 YSYEKL. The CDR3 has 11 amino acids. CDR3 DNA sequence: TGCGCCAGCAGCCAAGAACTTGAGCAGTACTTC. Translated: CASSQELEQYF.

This clone was recorded only once. The chain is built from TRBV7-6 and TRBJ1-1; tentatively, D is TRBD1 (5 bases). Trimming removed 1 base at V and 2 bases at J, with 23 bases between. CDR3 length: 19 amino acids. Germline CDR1 and CDR2: SGHVS and FNYEAQ. In DNA form, the CDR3 reads TGTGCCAGCAGCTTAGGACTTCCCGGGGGGTCAGGGCGAAACACTGAAGCTTTCTTT. Translation gives CASSLGLPGGSGRNTEAFF.

The CDR3 loop is CSVLGYNEQFF. CDR3 DNA sequence: TGCAGCGTACTGGGCTACAATGAGCAGTTCTTC. This chain joins TRBV29-1 and TRBJ2-1, with D unresolved. The V gene's germline CDR1 is SQVTM and CDR2 ANQGSEA. The germline V and J ends were trimmed by 6 bases and 3 bases, with 6 bases remaining between them. The CDR3 is 11 residues long.

The chain has TRBV19 and TRBJ2-1; TRBD2 might be the D (6 bases). CDR1 LNHDA and CDR2 SQIVND come from the germline V gene (reference sequence). The CDR3 sequence is 14 residues long. V shed 3 bases and J shed 8 bases, with 14 bases lying between them. The CDR3 sequence is CASSIGLAFDEQFF. CDR3 DNA sequence: TGTGCCAGTAGTATTGGTCTAGCGTTTGATGAGCAGTTCTTC.

This rearrangement joins TRBV30 to TRBJ2-1; D unresolved. Germline CDR1 GTSNPN, CDR2 SVGIG (reference sequence). The CDR3 runs 13 residues. Trimming left V 0 bases short and J 10 bases short, with 13 bases between. The CDR3 coding sequence is TGTGCCTGGAGTGTAGGTGGTGGTCTGGAGCAGTTCTTC. Amino acids: CAWSVGGGLEQFF. Together with reference TRBV30 and TRBJ2-1, the CDR3 gives the full variable domain: SQTIHQWPATLVQPVGSPLSLECTVEGTSNPNLYWYRQAAGRGLQLLFYSVGIGQISSEVPQNLSASRPQDRQFILSSKKLLLSDSGFYLCAWSVGGGLEQFFGPGTRLTVL.

This chain joins TRBV27 and TRBJ2-2; D is unclear. Germline V gene data show CDR1 as MNHEY and CDR2 as SMNVEV (reference sequence). The CDR3 extends over 13 amino acids. V dropped 2 bases and J dropped 3 bases, with 4 bases sitting between them. The CDR3 sequence: CASSLRYTGELFF. The CDR3 DNA sequence: TGTGCCAGCAGTTTACGTTACACCGGGGAGCTGTTTTTT.

The genes are TRBV6-5 and TRBJ2-4; 7 bases match TRBD2. The CDR3 covers 15 residues. V lost 2 bases, J lost 4 bases, and 5 bases stayed unmatched. Per germline, CDR1 MNHEY and CDR2 SVGAGI. The CDR3 bases are TGTGCCAGCAGTTACCAAGGGGAGGGTAAAAACATTCAGTACTTC. Translation: CASSYQGEGKNIQYF.

The gene calls are TRBV7-9 and TRBJ2-4; D is tentatively TRBD1 or TRBD2 (5 bases each). V was trimmed by 5 bases and J by 7 bases, leaving 12 bases between them. The CDR3 runs to 13 residues. Per the germline V gene, CDR1 is SEHNR and CDR2 is FQNEAQ (reference sequence). The CDR3 nucleotides read TGTGCCAGCAGCCGTGAGGGGCCCAACATTCAGTACTTC. Amino acids: CASSREGPNIQYF. The full variable domain, completed using reference TRBV7-9 and TRBJ2-4, is DTGVSQNPRHKITKRGQNVTFRCDPISEHNRLYWYRQTLGQGPEFLTYFQNEAQLEKSRLLSDRFSAERPKGSFSTLEIQRTEQGDSAMYLCASSREGPNIQYFGAGTRLSVL.

The rearrangement uses TRBV5-1 and TRBJ2-5; D is possibly TRBD2 (6 bases). The assigned J gene may be wrong: the sequence end matches TRBJ2-7 better. This CDR3 is 13 amino acids long. CDR1 is SGHRS and CDR2 is YFSETQ in the germline V gene. The CDR3 DNA is TGCGCCAGCAGCTTCGGAGGGACTTACGAGCAGTACTTC. This gives the protein CASSFGGTYEQYF.

The chain uses TRBV7-6 and TRBJ2-7, with TRBD2 matching over 11 bases. V lost 5 bases, J lost 0 bases, and 9 bases stayed unmatched. This CDR3 contains 17 residues. CDR1 is SGHVS, CDR2 FNYEAQ, per germline. The CDR3 bases are TGTGCCAGCAGCCGCAGACTAGCGGGGCCAAGCTCCTACGAGCAGTACTTC. Translating it yields CASSRRLAGPSSYEQYF.

This chain connects TRBV27 to TRBJ2-2; the D is unclear. The V gene lost 7 bases and the J gene lost 6 bases, with 9 bases spanning the gap. This CDR3 spans 12 amino acids. Germline CDR1 MNHEY, CDR2 SMNVEV (reference sequence). The DNA for the CDR3 is TGTGCCAGCACCAGCCGGGCCGGGGAGCTGTTTTTT. It is translated as CASTSRAGELFF.

The chain employs TRBV7-6 and TRBJ2-4; 8 nucleotides align to TRBD1. The V and J ends lost 5 bases and 4 bases, in that order; junction bases with no gene match: 4. CDR3 size: 14 residues. CDR1 is SGHVS and CDR2 is FNYEAQ in the germline V gene. The CDR3 nucleotides are TGTGCCAGCAGCCCGGACAGGGTTAAAAACATTCAGTACTTC. Protein: CASSPDRVKNIQYF.

V is TRBV19 and J is TRBJ2-5; D is possibly TRBD1 or TRBD2 (5 bases each). The germline gives CDR1 LNHDA, CDR2 SQIVND (reference sequence). The CDR3 has 15 amino acids. The V and J ends lost 4 bases and 2 bases respectively, with 14 bases between them. This chain's CDR3 is CASSTRDLAQETQYF. CDR3 nucleotides: TGTGCCAGTAGTACCCGGGACCTTGCACAAGAGACCCAGTACTTC.

The chain employs TRBV19 and TRBJ2-1; 12 bases line up with TRBD1. CDR3 length: 19 residues. Trimming removed 3 bases from V and 8 bases from J; junction bases left unmatched: 17. The germline V gene has CDR1 LNHDA and CDR2 SQIVND (reference sequence). The CDR3 sequence is CASSILPGQGARGNDEQFF. The CDR3 nucleotides are TGTGCCAGTAGTATCCTACCGGGACAGGGGGCAAGGGGCAATGATGAGCAGTTCTTC.

This chain uses TRBV27 with TRBJ2-3; 7 bases fit TRBD2. This CDR3 contains 16 residues. Germline V CDR1 and CDR2: MNHEY, SMNVEV (reference sequence). Germline trimming cut 5 bases from V and 2 bases from J; bases unmatched to any gene: 10. For the CDR3, the DNA is TGTGCCAGCAGTCCTCATTTCGGGACTACCACAGATACGCAGTATTTT. This translates into CASSPHFGTTTDTQYF.

The chain has TRBV5-6 and TRBJ2-7, with 8 bases fitting TRBD1. The CDR3 runs to 15 residues. J lost 0 bases, V lost 4 bases, and 6 bases had no gene match. CDR1 is SGHDT, CDR2 YYEEEE, per germline. The CDR3 sequence: CASSPQGAHSYEQYF. DNA of the CDR3: TGTGCCAGCAGCCCCCAGGGGGCACACTCCTACGAGCAGTACTTC.

The CDR3, as DNA: TGTGCCAGCAGTGTGACAGGGGCCTACGAGCAGTACTTC. It translates to CASSVTGAYEQYF. The J gene is TRBJ2-7, the V gene TRBV6-1; 8 bases agree with TRBD1. Germline V gene lookup returns CDR1 MNHNS and CDR2 SASEGT. The CDR3 has 13 amino acids. Unmatched junction bases numbered 1, after V lost 4 bases and J lost 2 bases.

The chain has TRBV25-1 and TRBJ2-7; tentatively, D is TRBD1 (7 bases). Germline CDR1 is MGHDK and CDR2 is SYGVNS. V dropped 10 bases and J dropped 4 bases, with 17 bases sitting between them. This CDR3 contains 13 residues. CDR3 bases: TGTGCCACCGAGTCTCAGGGGGGTTACGAGCAGTACTTC. Protein product: CATESQGGYEQYF.

This rearrangement joins TRBV7-9 to TRBJ2-7; 7 bases line up with TRBD2. This CDR3 has 15 amino acids. Germline CDR1 SEHNR, CDR2 FQNEAQ (reference sequence). With V trimmed by 5 bases and J by 2 bases, 9 bases remained unmatched. The CDR3 sequence is CASSGMRELPYEQYF. The CDR3 bases are TGTGCCAGCAGCGGTATGCGGGAGTTACCCTACGAGCAGTACTTC.

The chain combines TRBV29-1 with TRBJ1-4; D not resolved. The CDR3 runs to 12 residues. V was trimmed by 5 bases and J by 4 bases, leaving 8 bases between them. The germline CDR1 and CDR2 sequences are SQVTM and ANQGSEA. The CDR3 DNA is TGCAGCGTTTCTGATAATAATGAAAAACTGTTTTTT. Its translation is CSVSDNNEKLFF.

The chain is built from TRBV11-2 and TRBJ2-3, with a tentative D call TRBD2 (5 bases). Germline lookup yields CDR1 SGHAT and CDR2 FQNNGV. The CDR3 length is 16 residues. Trimming pared 4 bases from V and 0 bases from J, leaving 14 bases between. The CDR3 sequence: CASSSAYTGSTDTQYF. For the CDR3, the DNA is TGTGCCAGCAGCTCGGCTTATACGGGGAGCACAGATACGCAGTATTTT.

This chain joins TRBV11-2 and TRBJ2-7; 11 bases are a match to TRBD1. Germline CDR1 and CDR2: SGHAT and FQNNGV. V shed 8 bases, J shed 6 bases, and the junction held 3 bases outside the gene matches. The CDR3 runs 12 residues. The CDR3 sequence: CASGTGGSEQYF. The CDR3 region has the DNA TGTGCCAGCGGGACAGGGGGAAGCGAGCAGTACTTC.

The chain employs TRBV19 and TRBJ2-7; TRBD1 might be the D (6 bases). Trimming stripped 5 bases from V and 2 bases from J, with 16 bases between. The CDR3 totals 15 residues. The V gene's germline CDR1 is LNHDA and CDR2 SQIVND (reference sequence). The DNA for the CDR3 is TGTGCCAGTAGTGCGTCAGGGGCGACCCCCTACGAGCAGTACTTC. This codes for CASSASGATPYEQYF.

In nucleotides, the CDR3 is TGTGCTAGTGGTTTGCCGCTACCCACCGACAGGGCCTGGCTCTACGAGCAGTACTTC. It encodes CASGLPLPTDRAWLYEQYF. The V and J genes are TRBV12-5 and TRBJ2-7, with TRBD1 matching 7 bases. From germline, CDR1 is LGHNT and CDR2 FRNRAP. This CDR3 has 19 residues. V dropped 2 bases and J dropped 3; count of bases not matched to a gene: 19. The full variable domain, with the rest looked up from reference TRBV12-5 and TRBJ2-7, is DARVTQTPRHKVTEMGQEVTMRCQPILGHNTVFWYRQTMMQGLELLAYFRNRAPLDDSGMPKDRFSAEMPDATLATLKIQPSEPRDSAVYFCASGLPLPTDRAWLYEQYFGPGTRLTVT.

The chain recombines TRBV4-2 with TRBJ1-4, with D unresolved. The germline CDR1 and CDR2 sequences are LGHNA and YNFKEQ. There are 16 residues in the CDR3. V was clipped by 0 bases and J by 4 bases, with 12 bases between them. The CDR3 DNA reads TGTGCCAGCAGCCAAGATGGTTTAGAATTTAATGAAAAACTGTTTTTT. It encodes CASSQDGLEFNEKLFF.